This entry is about one T cell receptor beta chain. It has no known antigen specificity. No base qualities exist here, and no much larger clone lies one base off it. V is pruned by 3 bases and J by 4 bases, leaving 9 bases of the junction without a gene match. CDR1 and CDR2 (MNHEY, SMNVEV) derive from the germline V gene (reference sequence). The CDR3 numbers 17 residues from cysteine through phenylalanine. The entry retains the CDR3 DNA only, 51 bases that are in frame from base 1. This entry comes from a study of control samples from healthy donors and cancer patients (TCRdb year 2020). The library came from the immunoSEQ multiplex PCR assay. TCRdb's version of the immuneACCESS table is confined to in-frame rearrangements and falls short of the full clone set. An unresolved V gene accounts for under half of the shortfall where checked; the remainder is of unknown origin. The sample table lists about 160,000 clones, 80% to 90% of them with a count of one. The ten largest clones take up more than 10% of the sample.

The receptor was derived from a man aged 30 to 39 in good health. The V gene is TRBV27 and the J gene is TRBJ2-1; the junction holds 10 bases that match TRBD2. The sequencing sample was made of blood. The CDR3: CASSFIRAGGLYNEQFF. The DNA is TGTGCCAGCAGTTTCATTCGAGCGGGGGGGCTGTACAATGAGCAGTTCTTC.